This TCR beta chain originates from a study of CD8 T cells in ankylosing spondylitis. Study conclusions and caveats: A TCR beta motif of seven or eight highly homologous variants appeared characteristic of ankylosing spondylitis blood. The disease-linked clones had a CD8+ phenotype and low blood frequencies. Earlier work had already found some motif variants in reactive arthritis synovial fluid and blood. Reportedly, matched ankylosing spondylitis synovial fluid was significantly enriched for disease-linked clones.

Quantitative 5'-RACE with molecular barcodes generated TCR beta libraries. TCRdb passed the 5' RACE reads through MiXCR, listing each CDR3 protein once. There are fewer than 550,000 distinct CDR3 sequences in the sample; 5.3% occur only once, and 3% to 4.5% lies in the top ten. In its sample, this clonotype was seen many times. Its antigen is as yet unknown. This CDR3 region has 13 residues. V was clipped by 7 bases and J by 1 base, with 13 bases between them. CDR1 is SQVTM, CDR2 ANQGSEA, per germline. The chain employs TRBV29-1 and TRBJ1-1; a possible D gene is TRBD1 (5 bases). The sequence came from a male donor with ankylosing spondylitis. Sample: blood, either unsorted or a sorted T cell fraction (not recorded which). The CDR3 nucleotides read TGCAGCGGGGGACCAAGATCGAACACTGAAGCTTTCTTT. Its translation is CSGGPRSNTEAFF.